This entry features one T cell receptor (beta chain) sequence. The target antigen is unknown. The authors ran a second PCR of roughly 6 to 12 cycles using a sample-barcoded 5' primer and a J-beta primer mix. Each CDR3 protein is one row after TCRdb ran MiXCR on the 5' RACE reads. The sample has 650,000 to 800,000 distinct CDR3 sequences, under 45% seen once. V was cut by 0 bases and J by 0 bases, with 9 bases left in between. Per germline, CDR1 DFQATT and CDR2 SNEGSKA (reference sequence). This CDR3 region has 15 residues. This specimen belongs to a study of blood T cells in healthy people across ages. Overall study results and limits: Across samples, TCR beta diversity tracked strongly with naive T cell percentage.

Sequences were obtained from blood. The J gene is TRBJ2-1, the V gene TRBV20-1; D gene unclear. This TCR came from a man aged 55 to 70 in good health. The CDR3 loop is CSARDLVRSYNEQFF. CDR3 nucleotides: TGCAGTGCTAGAGATTTAGTTCGCTCCTACAATGAGCAGTTCTTC.